This TCR beta chain is drawn from a study of blood T cell repertoires in COVID-19. The overall study: In each case, the material was cDNA or gDNA derived from T cells, B-cell-depleted T cells, or PBMCs.

Per the study methods: Researchers report that nucleated cell counts were estimated from reference gene primer amplification. Clones were sequenced by immunoSEQ multiplex PCR, and TCRdb holds only the in-frame ones, with some missing. The V and J calls and clone size are taken from that table; D and trimming were inferred from the DNA. The sample carries more than 250,000 clones, approximately 88% recorded once. The CDR3 totals 14 residues. The ends lost 6 bases at V and 8 bases at J; junction bases unmatched: 9. Germline lookup yields CDR1 SQVTM and CDR2 ANQGSEA. V gene TRBV29-1 combines with J gene TRBJ2-1, with 11 bases matching TRBD2. The sequencing sample was made of peripheral blood. This TCR came from a human donor in a cohort sampled during active COVID-19. The DNA of the CDR3 is TGCAGCGTCGCCACTAGCGGGAGAACCGATGAGCAGTTCTTC. As protein: CSVATSGRTDEQFF.